This T cell receptor (beta chain) was captured in a study of graft-versus-host responses after intestinal transplantation (dated by TCRdb to 2020 to 2022). Background on the whole study: The transplants that recipients got were multivisceral, liver-intestinal, or isolated intestinal. Every recipient was given anti-thymocyte globulin induction, followed by around three years of maintenance tacrolimus and steroids. Graft-versus-host and host-versus-graft alloreactive T cell clones were tracked in the graft, circulation and bone marrow after intestinal transplantation using bulk TCR-beta CDR3 sequencing. To identify alloreactive clones, pre-transplant mixed lymphocyte reaction products were sequenced and compared with unstimulated pre-transplant donor and recipient T cells. A cohort of fewer than 25 intestinal transplant recipients, including one retransplant, was enrolled, and 3 patients lacking pretransplant specimens were excluded. Donor T cell macrochimerism was defined as a peak of at least 4% donor T cells among recipient peripheral blood mononuclear cells. Rather than being sequenced by the commercial service, samples from a few later patients were sequenced in-house on an Illumina MiSeq and processed with MiXCR. On the study overall, not on this receptor specifically: GvH clones were found in recipient bone marrow, and some of the GvH clones appeared earlier in ileal mucosa or blood, which is consistent with an intestinal mucosal origin. Early after transplant, peak levels of circulating GvH clones were found to be associated with declines in HvG clones. The relatively low number and heterogeneity of intestinal transplant patients limited the conclusions. In patients with donor T cell macrochimerism, the allografts had high GvH to HvG T cell clonal ratios.

To note about this clone: The antigen this receptor binds is unknown. Base qualities were left out, and no much larger clone turns up one base away.

Receptors were amplified or captured by the immunoSEQ multiplex PCR assay. For most patients, genomic DNA was isolated using the Qiagen DNeasy Blood and Tissue Kit and was shipped frozen to Adaptive Biotechnologies for TCR sequencing. For most patients, high-throughput TCR-beta CDR3 sequencing of genomic DNA was performed by Adaptive Biotechnologies. The study's own analysis went as follows. Adaptive's ImmunoSEQ software supplied the TCR sequencing data for 15 to 20 patients, while MiXCR and VDJtools were used to process three other patients. To correct CD4 versus CD8 sorting errors, sequences present in both subsets at a frequency ratio below 5:1 were removed. CDR3 nucleotide sequences shared between donor and recipient were removed because the origin of such sequences could not be assigned. Alloreactive clones required at least 2-fold expansion over unstimulated cells and minimum CFSE-low frequency of 0.002% (template counts) or 0.001% (read counts). Clones detected in sequenced pre-transplant spleen, lymph node, or MLR CFSE-low populations of the donor or recipient were defined as mappable. Cumulative frequency of alloreactive clones was calculated as a percentage of all sequences weighted by copy number. TCRdb mirrors the immuneACCESS table, restricted to in-frame sequences. Some clones are absent from its copies; in checked studies, under half trace to an unresolved V gene, and the reason for the others is unknown. That table is the source of V, J and clone size, and D and trimming were worked out from the DNA. The sample table shows about 27,000 clones, and 82% are seen once. The ten largest clonotypes hold roughly 0.7% of the sample.

V and J are trimmed by 1 base and 7 bases, and the gene matches miss 6 bases of the junction. From the germline V gene (reference sequence), CDR1 is SGHNT and CDR2 is YYREEE. From cysteine to phenylalanine, the CDR3 is 14 amino acids long. The entry retains the CDR3 DNA only, 42 bases that are in frame from base 1. The sample's time point, from its label and the paper: cells obtained before transplantation from donor or recipient. CD3+CD4+ and CD3+CD8+ populations were FACS-sorted from unstimulated pre-transplant donor and recipient cells taken from spleen or lymph nodes. The sequences come from unstimulated CD4+ T cells sorted from spleen or lymph node cells, collected before intestinal transplant. The chain was built from TRBV5-4 and TRBJ1-2, with 8 central nucleotides matching TRBD1. This TCR was recovered from a human donor who received an intestinal transplant. The sequenced DNA: TGTGCCAGCAGCTTGCGCCGACAGGGGAGTGGCTACACCTTC. This is translated as CASSLRRQGSGYTF.